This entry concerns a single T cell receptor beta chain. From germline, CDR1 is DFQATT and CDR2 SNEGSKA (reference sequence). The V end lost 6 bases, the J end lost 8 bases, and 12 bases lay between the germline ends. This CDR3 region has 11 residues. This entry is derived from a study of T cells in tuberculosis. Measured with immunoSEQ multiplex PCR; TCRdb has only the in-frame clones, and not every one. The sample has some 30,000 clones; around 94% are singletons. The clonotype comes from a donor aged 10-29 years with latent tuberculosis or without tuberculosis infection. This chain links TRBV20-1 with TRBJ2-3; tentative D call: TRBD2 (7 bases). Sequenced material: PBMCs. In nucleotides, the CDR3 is TGCAGTGCCGGAGGGGGGGTTACGCAGTATTTT. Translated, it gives CSAGGGVTQYF.